This note documents a single T cell receptor beta chain sequence. TCRdb re-derived calls from the 5' RACE reads in MiXCR, one entry per CDR3 protein. Among some 80,000 distinct CDR3 sequences listed, roughly an eighth were seen once. These data originate in a study of early T cells in non-severe SARS-CoV-2 infection. Germline lookup yields CDR1 SQVTM and CDR2 ANQGSEA. The ends were cut back, 5 bases at V and 3 bases at J, with 14 bases in the middle. This CDR3 is 13 amino acids long. The gene calls are TRBV29-1 and TRBJ2-7; perhaps TRBD2 as D (6 bases). The sequenced sample consisted of whole blood. The clonotype comes from an adult who was a healthcare worker with PCR-confirmed SARS-CoV-2 infection or an uninfected control (not recorded which). The CDR3 region has the DNA TGCAGCGTTAACGGGAGCCATTACTACGAGCAGTACTTC. Residues: CSVNGSHYYEQYF.